The subject of this entry is one TCR beta chain. What it recognizes is unknown. The V gene's germline CDR1 is MNHEY and CDR2 SVGAGI. V was clipped by 2 bases and J by 8 bases; unmatched bases: 4. The CDR3 is made up of 14 amino acids. MiXCR, run by TCRdb on the RT-PCR reads, gives a single entry per CDR3 protein. Among about 500,000 distinct CDR3 sequences listed, more than 15% were seen once. The record originates from a study of response to subunit inactivated influenza vaccine. The study, taken as a whole, reports: Seasonal influenza vaccination, on each occasion, was suggested by the authors to recruit few new T cells.

The source material was CD4+ T cells sorted from PBMCs, sampled 23 to 25 months after vaccination. The clonotype comes from a man between 45 and 75 years old who received an inactivated influenza vaccine. The chain links TRBV6-5 to TRBJ2-3; 10 bases agree with TRBD1. CDR3 nucleotide sequence: TGTGCCAGCAGTTACCGGACAGGGGGTGGTACGCAGTATTTT. Its protein is CASSYRTGGGTQYF.